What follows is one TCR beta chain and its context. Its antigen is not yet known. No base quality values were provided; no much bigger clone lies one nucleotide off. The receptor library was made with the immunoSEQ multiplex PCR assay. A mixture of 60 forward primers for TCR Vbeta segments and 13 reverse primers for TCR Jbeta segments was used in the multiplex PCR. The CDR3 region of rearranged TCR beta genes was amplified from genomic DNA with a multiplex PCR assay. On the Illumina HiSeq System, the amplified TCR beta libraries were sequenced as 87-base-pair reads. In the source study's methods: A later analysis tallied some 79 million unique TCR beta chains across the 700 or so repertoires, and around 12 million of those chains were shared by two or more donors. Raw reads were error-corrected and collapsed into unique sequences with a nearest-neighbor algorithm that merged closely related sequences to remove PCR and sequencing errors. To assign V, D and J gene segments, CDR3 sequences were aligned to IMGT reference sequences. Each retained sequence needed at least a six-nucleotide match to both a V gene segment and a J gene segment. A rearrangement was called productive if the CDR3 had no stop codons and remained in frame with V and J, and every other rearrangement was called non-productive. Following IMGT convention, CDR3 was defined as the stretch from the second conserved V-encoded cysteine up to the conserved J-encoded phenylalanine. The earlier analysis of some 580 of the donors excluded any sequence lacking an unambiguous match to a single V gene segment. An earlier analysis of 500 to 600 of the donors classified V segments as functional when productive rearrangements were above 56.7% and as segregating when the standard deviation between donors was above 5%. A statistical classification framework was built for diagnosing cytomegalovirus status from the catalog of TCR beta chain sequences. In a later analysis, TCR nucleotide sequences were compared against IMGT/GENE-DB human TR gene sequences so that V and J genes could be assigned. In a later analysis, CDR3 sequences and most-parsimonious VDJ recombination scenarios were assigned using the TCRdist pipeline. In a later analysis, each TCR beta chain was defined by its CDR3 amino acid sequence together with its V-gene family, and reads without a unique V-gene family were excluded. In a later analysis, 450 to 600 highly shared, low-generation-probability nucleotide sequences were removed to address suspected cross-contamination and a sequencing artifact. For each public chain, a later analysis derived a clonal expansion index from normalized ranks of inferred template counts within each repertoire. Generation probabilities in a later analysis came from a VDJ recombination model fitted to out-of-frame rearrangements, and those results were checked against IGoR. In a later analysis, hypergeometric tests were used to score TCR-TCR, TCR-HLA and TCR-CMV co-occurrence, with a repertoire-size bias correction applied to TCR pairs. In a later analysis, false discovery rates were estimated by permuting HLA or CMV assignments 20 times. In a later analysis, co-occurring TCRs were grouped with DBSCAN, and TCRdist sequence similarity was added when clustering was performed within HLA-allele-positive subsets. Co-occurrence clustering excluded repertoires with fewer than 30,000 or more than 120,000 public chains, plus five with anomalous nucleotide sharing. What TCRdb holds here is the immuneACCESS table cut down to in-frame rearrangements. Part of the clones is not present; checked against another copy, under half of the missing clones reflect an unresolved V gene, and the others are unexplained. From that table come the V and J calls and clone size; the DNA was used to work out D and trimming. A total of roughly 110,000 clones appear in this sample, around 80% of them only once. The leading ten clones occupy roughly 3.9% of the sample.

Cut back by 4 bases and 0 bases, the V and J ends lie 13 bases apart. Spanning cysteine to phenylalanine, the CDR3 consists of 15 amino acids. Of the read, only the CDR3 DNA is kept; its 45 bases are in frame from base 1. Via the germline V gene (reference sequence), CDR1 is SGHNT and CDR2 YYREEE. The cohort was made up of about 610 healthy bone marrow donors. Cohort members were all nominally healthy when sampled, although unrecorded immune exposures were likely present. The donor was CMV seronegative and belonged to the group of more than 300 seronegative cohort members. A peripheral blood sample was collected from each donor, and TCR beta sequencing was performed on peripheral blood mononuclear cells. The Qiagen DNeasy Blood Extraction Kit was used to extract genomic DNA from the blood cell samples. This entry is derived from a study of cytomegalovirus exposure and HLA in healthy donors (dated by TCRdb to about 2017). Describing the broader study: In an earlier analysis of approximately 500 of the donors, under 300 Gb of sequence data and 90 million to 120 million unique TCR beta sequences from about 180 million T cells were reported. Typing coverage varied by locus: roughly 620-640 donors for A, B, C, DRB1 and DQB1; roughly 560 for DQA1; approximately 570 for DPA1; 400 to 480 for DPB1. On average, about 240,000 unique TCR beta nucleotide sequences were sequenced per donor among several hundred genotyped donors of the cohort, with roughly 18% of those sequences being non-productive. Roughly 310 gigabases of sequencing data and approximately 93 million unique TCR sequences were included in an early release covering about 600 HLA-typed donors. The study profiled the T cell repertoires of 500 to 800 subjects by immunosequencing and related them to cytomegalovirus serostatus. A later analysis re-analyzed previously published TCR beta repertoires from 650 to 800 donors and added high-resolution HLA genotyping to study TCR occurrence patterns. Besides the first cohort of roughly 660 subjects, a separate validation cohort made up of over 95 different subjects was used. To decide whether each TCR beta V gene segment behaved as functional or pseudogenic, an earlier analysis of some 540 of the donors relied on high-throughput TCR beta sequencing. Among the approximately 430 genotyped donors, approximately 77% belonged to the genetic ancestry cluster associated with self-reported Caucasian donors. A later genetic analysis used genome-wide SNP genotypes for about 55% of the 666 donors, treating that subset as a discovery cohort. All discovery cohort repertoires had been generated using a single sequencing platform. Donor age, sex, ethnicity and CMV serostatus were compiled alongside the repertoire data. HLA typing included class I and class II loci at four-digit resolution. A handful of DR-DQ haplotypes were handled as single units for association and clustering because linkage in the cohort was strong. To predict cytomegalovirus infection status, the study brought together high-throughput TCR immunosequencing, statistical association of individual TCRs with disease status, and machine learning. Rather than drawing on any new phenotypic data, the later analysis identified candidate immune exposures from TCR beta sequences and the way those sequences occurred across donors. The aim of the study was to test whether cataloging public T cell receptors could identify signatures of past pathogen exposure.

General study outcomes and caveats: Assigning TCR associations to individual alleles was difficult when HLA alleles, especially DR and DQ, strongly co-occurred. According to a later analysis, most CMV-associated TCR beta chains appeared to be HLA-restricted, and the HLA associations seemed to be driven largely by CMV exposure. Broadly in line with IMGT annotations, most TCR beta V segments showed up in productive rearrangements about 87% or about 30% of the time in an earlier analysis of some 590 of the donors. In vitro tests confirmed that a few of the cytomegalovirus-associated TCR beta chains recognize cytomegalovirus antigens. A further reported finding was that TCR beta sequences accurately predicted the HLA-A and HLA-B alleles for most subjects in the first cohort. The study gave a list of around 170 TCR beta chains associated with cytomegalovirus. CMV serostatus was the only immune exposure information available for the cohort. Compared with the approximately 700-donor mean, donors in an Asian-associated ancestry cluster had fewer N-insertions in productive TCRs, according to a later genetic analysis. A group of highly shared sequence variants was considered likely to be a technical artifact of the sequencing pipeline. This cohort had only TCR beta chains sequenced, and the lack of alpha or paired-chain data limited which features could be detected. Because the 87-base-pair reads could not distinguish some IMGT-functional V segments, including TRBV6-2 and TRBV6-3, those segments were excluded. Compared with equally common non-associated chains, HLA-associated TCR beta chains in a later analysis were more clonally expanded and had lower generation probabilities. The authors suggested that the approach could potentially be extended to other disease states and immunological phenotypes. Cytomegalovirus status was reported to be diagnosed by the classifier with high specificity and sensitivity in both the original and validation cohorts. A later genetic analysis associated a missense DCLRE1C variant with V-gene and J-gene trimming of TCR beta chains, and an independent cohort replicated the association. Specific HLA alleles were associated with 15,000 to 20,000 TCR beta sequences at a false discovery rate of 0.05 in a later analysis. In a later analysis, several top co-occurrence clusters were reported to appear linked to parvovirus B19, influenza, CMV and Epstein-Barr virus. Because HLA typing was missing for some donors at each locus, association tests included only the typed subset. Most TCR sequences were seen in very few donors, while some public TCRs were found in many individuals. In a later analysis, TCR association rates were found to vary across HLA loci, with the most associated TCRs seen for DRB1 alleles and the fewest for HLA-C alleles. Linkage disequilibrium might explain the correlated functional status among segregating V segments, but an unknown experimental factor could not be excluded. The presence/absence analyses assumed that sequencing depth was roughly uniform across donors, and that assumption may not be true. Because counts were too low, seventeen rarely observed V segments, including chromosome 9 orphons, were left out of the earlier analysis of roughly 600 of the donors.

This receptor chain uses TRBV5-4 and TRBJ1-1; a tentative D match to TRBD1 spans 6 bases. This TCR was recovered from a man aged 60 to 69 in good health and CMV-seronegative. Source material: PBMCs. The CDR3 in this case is CASSLQGSMNTEAFF. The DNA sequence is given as TGTGCCAGCAGCCTACAGGGCAGCATGAACACTGAAGCTTTCTTT. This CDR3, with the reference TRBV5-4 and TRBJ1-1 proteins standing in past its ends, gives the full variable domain ETGVTQSPTHLIKTRGQQVTLRCSSQSGHNTVSWYQQALGQGPQFIFQYYREEENGRGNFPPRFSGLQFPNYSSELNVNALELDDSALYLCASSLQGSMNTEAFFGQGTRLTVV.